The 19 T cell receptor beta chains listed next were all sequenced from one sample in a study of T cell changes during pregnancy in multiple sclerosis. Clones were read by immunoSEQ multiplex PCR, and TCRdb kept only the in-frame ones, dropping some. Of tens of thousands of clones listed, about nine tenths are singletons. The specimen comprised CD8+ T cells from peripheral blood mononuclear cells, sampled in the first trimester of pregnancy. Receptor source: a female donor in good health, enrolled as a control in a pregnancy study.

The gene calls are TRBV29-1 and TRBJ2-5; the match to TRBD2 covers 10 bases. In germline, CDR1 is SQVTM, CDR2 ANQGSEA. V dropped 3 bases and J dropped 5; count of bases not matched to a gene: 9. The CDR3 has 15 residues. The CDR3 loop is CSVDSERGGWETQYF. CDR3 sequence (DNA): TGCAGCGTTGATTCCGAGCGGGGGGGCTGGGAGACCCAGTACTTC. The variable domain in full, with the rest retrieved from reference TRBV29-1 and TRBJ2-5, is SAVISQKPSRDICQRGTSLTIQCQVDSQVTMMFWYRQQPGQSLTLIATANQGSEATYESGFVIDKFPISRPNLTFSTLTVSNMSPEDSSIYLCSVDSERGGWETQYFGPGTRLLVL.

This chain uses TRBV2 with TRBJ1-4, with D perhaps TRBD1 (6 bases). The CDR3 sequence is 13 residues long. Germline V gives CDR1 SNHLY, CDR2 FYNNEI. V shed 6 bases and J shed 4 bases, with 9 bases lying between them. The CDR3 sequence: CASRDRLNEKLFF. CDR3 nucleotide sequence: TGTGCCAGCAGGGACAGACTTAATGAAAAACTGTTTTTT. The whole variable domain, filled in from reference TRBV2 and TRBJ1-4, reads EPEVTQTPSHQVTQMGQEVILRCVPISNHLYFYWYRQILGQKVEFLVSFYNNEISEKSEIFDDQFSVERPDGSNFTLKIRSTKLEDSAMYFCASRDRLNEKLFFGSGTQLSVL.

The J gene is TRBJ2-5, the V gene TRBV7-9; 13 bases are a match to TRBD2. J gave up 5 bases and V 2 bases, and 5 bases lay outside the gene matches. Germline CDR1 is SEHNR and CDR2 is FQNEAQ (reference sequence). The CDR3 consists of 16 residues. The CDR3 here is CASSLLTSGRRETQYF. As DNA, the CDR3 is TGTGCCAGCAGCTTACTGACTAGCGGGAGGAGGGAGACCCAGTACTTC.

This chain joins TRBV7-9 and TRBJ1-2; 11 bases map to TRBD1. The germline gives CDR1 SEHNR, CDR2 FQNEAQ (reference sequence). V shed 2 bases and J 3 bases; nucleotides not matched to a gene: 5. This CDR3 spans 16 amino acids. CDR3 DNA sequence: TGTGCCAGCAGCTTAAGGGACAGGGGGGCCGACTATGGCTACACCTTC. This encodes CASSLRDRGADYGYTF.

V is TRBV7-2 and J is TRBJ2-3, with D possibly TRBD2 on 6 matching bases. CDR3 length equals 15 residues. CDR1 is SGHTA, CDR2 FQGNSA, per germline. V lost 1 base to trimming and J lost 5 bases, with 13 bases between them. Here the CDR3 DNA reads TGTGCCAGCAGCTTAGTGACCGGGAGAGAAGATACGCAGTATTTT. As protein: CASSLVTGREDTQYF. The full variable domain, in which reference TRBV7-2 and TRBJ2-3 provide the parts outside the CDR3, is GAGVSQSPSNKVTEKGKDVELRCDPISGHTALYWYRQSLGQGLEFLIYFQGNSAPDKSGLPSDRFSAERTGGSVSTLTIQRTQQEDSAVYLCASSLVTGREDTQYFGPGTRLTVL.

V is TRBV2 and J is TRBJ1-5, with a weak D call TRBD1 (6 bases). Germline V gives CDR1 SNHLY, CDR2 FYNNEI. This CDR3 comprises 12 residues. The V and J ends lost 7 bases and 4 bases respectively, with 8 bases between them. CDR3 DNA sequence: TGTGCCAGCAACAGGGCAAATCAGCCCCAGCATTTT. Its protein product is CASNRANQPQHF.

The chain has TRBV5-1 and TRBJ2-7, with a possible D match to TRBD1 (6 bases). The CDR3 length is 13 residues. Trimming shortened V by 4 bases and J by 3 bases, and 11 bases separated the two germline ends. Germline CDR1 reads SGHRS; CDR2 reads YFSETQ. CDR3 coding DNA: TGCGCCAGCAGCGAGACAGGAAGCTACGAGCAGTACTTC. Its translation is CASSETGSYEQYF.

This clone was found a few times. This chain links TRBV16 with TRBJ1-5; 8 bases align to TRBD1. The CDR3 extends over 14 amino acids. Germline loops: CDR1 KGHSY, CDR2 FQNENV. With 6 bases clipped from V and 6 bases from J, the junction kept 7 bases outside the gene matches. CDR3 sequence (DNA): TGTGCCAGCAGTACGGGACAGGACCGTCAGCCCCAGCATTTT. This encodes CASSTGQDRQPQHF.

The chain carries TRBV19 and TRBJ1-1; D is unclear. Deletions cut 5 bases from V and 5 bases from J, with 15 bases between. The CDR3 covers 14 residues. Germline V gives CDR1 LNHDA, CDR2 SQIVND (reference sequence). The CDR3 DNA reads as TGTGCCAGTAGTGATCGGGGTGAGGTAACTGAAGCTTTCTTT. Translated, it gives CASSDRGEVTEAFF.

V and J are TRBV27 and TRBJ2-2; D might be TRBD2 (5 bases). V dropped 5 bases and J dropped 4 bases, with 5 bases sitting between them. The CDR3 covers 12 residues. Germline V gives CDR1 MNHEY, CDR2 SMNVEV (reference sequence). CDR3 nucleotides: TGTGCCAGCAGTCGGGGCACCGGGGAGCTGTTTTTT. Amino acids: CASSRGTGELFF.

Here the CDR3 DNA reads TGTGCCAGCAGCCCACCGACAGTGAACACAGATACGCAGTATTTT. It is translated as CASSPPTVNTDTQYF. The chain carries TRBV7-9 and TRBJ2-3; tentatively, D is TRBD1 (5 bases). The CDR3 runs to 15 residues. Germline V gives CDR1 SEHNR, CDR2 FQNEAQ (reference sequence). V was shortened by 5 bases and J by 2 bases, with 14 bases between the two germline ends.

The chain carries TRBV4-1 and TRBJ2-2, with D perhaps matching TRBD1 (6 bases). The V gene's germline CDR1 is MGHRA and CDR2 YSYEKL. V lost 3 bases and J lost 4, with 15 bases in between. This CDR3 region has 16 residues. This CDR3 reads CASSHNTGYATGELFF. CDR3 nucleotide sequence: TGCGCCAGCAGCCACAACACAGGGTACGCCACCGGGGAGCTGTTTTTT.

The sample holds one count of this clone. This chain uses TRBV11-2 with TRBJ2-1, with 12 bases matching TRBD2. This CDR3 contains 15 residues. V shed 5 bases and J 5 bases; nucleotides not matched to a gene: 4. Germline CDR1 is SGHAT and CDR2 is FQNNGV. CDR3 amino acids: CASSRGLAGNNEQFF. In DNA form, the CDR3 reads TGTGCCAGCAGCCGAGGACTAGCGGGGAACAATGAGCAGTTCTTC.

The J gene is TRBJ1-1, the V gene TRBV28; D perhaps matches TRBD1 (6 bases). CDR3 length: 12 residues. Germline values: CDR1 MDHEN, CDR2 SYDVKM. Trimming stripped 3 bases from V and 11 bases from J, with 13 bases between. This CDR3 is CASSFGGPYAFF. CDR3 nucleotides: TGTGCCAGCAGTTTCGGGGGGCCGTATGCTTTCTTT.

CDR3: CASSQDRGPPWTSRTYEQYF. The CDR3 region has the DNA TGCGCCAGCAGCCAAGATCGAGGCCCCCCCTGGACTAGCCGGACCTACGAGCAGTACTTC. V gene TRBV4-3 combines with J gene TRBJ2-7; TRBD2 matches at 8 bases. The junction had 18 bases not matched to a gene; V was cut back by 0 bases and J by 2 bases. CDR3 size: 20 residues. Germline V gene sequence: CDR1 LGHNA, CDR2 YSLEER.

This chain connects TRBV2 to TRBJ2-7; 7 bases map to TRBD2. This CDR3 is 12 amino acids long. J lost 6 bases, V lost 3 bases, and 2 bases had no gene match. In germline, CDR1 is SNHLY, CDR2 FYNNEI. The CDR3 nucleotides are TGTGCCAGCAGTGATGGACTAGGCGAGCAGTACTTC. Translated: CASSDGLGEQYF.

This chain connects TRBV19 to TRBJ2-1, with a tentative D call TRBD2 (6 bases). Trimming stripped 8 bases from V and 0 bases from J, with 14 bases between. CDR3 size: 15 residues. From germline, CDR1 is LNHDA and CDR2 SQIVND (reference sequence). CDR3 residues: CASAAGPSSYNEQFF. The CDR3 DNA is TGTGCCAGTGCTGCGGGGCCGAGCTCCTACAATGAGCAGTTCTTC.

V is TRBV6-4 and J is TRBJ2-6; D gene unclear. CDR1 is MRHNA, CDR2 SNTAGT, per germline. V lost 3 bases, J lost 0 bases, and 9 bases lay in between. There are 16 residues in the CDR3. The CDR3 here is CASSEGSNSGANVLTF. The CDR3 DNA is TGTGCCAGCAGTGAGGGCAGCAACTCTGGGGCCAACGTCCTGACTTTC.

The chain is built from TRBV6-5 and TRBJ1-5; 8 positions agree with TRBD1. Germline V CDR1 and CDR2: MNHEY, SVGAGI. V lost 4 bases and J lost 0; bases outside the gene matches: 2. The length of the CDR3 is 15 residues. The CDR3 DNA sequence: TGTGCCAGCAGTTTGACAGGGGCTAGCAATCAGCCCCAGCATTTT. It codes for CASSLTGASNQPQHF.